What follows describes a single TCR beta chain. Its antigen is not yet known. The data belong to a study of T cells expressing NK-cell markers (TCRdb year 2020). In terms of the full investigation: Roughly 8 donors provided sorted CD3+CD56+NKG2C+, CD3+CD56+NKG2C- and CD3+CD56-NKG2C+ T-cell subsets, whose TCR beta-chain repertoires were profiled. Most of the eight sequenced donors were HCMV-seropositive and one was HCMV-seronegative. The study sequenced eight donors, all healthy volunteers chosen at random: three men and five women. Libraries were sequenced as 2 x 150 bp reads on Illumina HiSeq 2000/2500, MiSeq or NextSeq. What the authors observed across the whole study: In 5 to 7 donors, the dominant CD3+CD56+NKG2C+ clonotypes ranked among the top 10 CD8+ clonotypes, making up roughly 1.0-7.0% of CD8+ T cells. Those dominant clonotypes were again the most abundant among CD3+CD56-NKG2C+ cells in a few donors, at about 25-65%. Whether the expanded NKG2C-expressing T cell clones were specific for HCMV antigens remained unclear.

CDR1 and CDR2 are drawn from the germline V gene (reference sequence): PRHDT, FYEKMQ. There are 15 amino acids in the CDR3, from cysteine to phenylalanine inclusive. The protein alone is recorded here. A commercial ELISA kit detecting HCMV-specific IgG in serum was used to determine HCMV serostatus. Peripheral blood mononuclear cells were isolated from blood by Ficoll density gradient centrifugation. TCRdb records Illumina HiSeq 2000 as the sequencer. TCR beta cDNA libraries were made by 5'RACE template switching that added a universal primer site and unique molecular identifiers. cDNA synthesis was primed from the TCR beta constant segment, followed by two successive PCR amplification steps. As for the original processing: Reads were demultiplexed and grouped by UMI with MIGEC, and clonotypes were assembled and quantified with MiTCR. To exclude erroneous sequences, only TCR cDNA sequences supported by at least two reads were retained. Downstream repertoire analysis used the tcR package, and clonotypes were matched across fractions by CDR3 nucleotide sequence plus V segment. Antigen specificity was annotated against VDJdb with VDJmatch, allowing one amino acid substitution in CDR3. TCRdb reprocessed the reads and lists each CDR3 protein sequence as a single entry, with no DNA. The V and J calls and clone size are TCRdb's, not the authors'. This sample's table carries 350,000 to 400,000 distinct CDR3 sequences. Together, the top ten hold around 10% of the sample.

The V gene is TRBV13 and the J gene is TRBJ2-2; the TRBD2 assignment by TCRdb is unverifiable without DNA. Sequencing was done on a sample of blood T cells: a sorted CD56 or NKG2C T cell subset, CD4+ or CD8+ T cells, or bulk PBMC T cells (not recorded which). This receptor was obtained from a woman between 45 and 60 years old in good health. Donor details come from another sample of the same person, matched by shared clones. The CDR3: CASSTGGILFGELFF.